The clone carrying this TCR beta chain was counted between two and nine times. Its specificity is not known. This may arise from a read error, as a much more abundant clone is one base away. Patients aged 18 to 65 had newly diagnosed hyperthyroidism of under 2 months' duration. Clinical symptoms, serum thyroxine, TRAb, thyroid ultrasound and orbital computed tomography informed diagnoses. Authors of the study amplified TCR beta CDR3 regions from RNA transcripts. The study used the HTBI primer set for a first-round RT-PCR of the TCR CDR3. TCRdb re-called the multiplex PCR reads with MiXCR, one entry per CDR3 protein. The sample yields 540,000 or so distinct CDR3 sequences, around 16% seen once. This sample is part of a study of T cells in Graves' hyperthyroidism and ophthalmopathy. There are 17 residues in the CDR3. J gave up 3 bases and V 1 base, and 8 bases lay outside the gene matches. Germline lookup yields CDR1 SGHTA and CDR2 FQGNSA.

Study-wide results and limits: Model predictions of ophthalmopathy came a median approximately seven months before onset. Most thyroid clonotypes with frequency above 0.001 were detected in blood.

This receptor was obtained from a woman aged 30 to 39 with Graves' hyperthyroidism. Sample: blood. The V call is TRBV7-2, the J call TRBJ2-1; 8 bases fit TRBD1. CDR3 loop: CASSLVAGGSLYNEQFF. CDR3 DNA sequence: TGTGCCAGCAGCTTAGTTGCAGGGGGCTCCCTCTACAATGAGCAGTTCTTC.